One sample yielded the 6 T cell receptor beta chains listed below, sequenced in a study of cytomegalovirus exposure and HLA in healthy donors. The PCR had 60 Vbeta and 13 Jbeta primers. The method was immunoSEQ multiplex PCR; TCRdb's version includes in-frame clones alone and lacks a portion of them. Here the sample spans hundreds of thousands of clones, over 65% being singletons. Material for sequencing was PBMCs. The receptor set was obtained from a middle-aged man in good health and CMV-seronegative.

Here the CDR3 reads CASSLRTGNNLYNEQFF. Here the CDR3 DNA reads TGTGCCAGCAGCTTGCGGACAGGCAACAATTTGTACAATGAGCAGTTCTTC. This chain connects TRBV7-8 to TRBJ2-1; 7 nucleotides align to TRBD1. Germline CDR1 is SGHVS and CDR2 is FQNEAQ. J lost 4 bases, V lost 3 bases, and 12 bases had no gene match. CDR3 length equals 17 residues.

The V call is TRBV18, the J call TRBJ1-2, with 9 bases fitting TRBD1. Germline V CDR1 and CDR2: KGHSH, LQKENI. The CDR3 extends over 13 amino acids. V gave up 3 bases and J gave up 5 bases; unmatched junction bases: 1. The CDR3 DNA follows: TGTGCCAGCTCACCGGACAGGGGTTATGGCTACACCTTC. Amino acid sequence: CASSPDRGYGYTF.

This clone came up once. This rearrangement joins TRBV27 to TRBJ2-1; possible D gene TRBD2, 6 bases. Germline values: CDR1 MNHEY, CDR2 SMNVEV (reference sequence). There are 17 residues in the CDR3. The V end was cut by 5 bases, the J end by 7 bases, with 24 bases between. In DNA, the CDR3 is TGTGCCAGCAGTAGTCCCCGGGACTCCTTATGGGGGAATGAGCAGTTCTTC. Translating gives CASSSPRDSLWGNEQFF.

This clone was observed a single time. The gene calls are TRBV4-1 and TRBJ1-1; the match to TRBD1 covers 7 bases. Per the germline V gene, CDR1 is MGHRA and CDR2 is YSYEKL. Trimming took 4 bases from V and 0 from J; bases not matched to a gene: 8. The CDR3 runs 16 residues. CDR3 sequence (DNA): TGCGCCAGCAGCCCCGGGACAGTGCCAATGAACACTGAAGCTTTCTTT. It codes for CASSPGTVPMNTEAFF.

This clone appeared a few times. J is TRBJ1-1 and V is TRBV28; possible D gene TRBD1, 5 bases. CDR1 MDHEN and CDR2 SYDVKM come from the germline V gene. The CDR3 sequence is 14 residues long. V gave up 2 bases and J gave up 5 bases, with 12 bases separating them. The CDR3 sequence is CASSLSGGRTEAFF. CDR3 DNA: TGTGCCAGCAGTTTAAGCGGGGGAAGAACTGAAGCTTTCTTT. The full variable domain, with the rest looked up from reference TRBV28 and TRBJ1-1, is DVKVTQSSRYLVKRTGEKVFLECVQDMDHENMFWYRQDPGLGLRLIYFSYDVKMKEKGDIPEGYSVSREKKERFSLILESASTNQTSMYLCASSLSGGRTEAFFGQGTRLTVV.

The chain carries TRBV7-2 and TRBJ2-3, with 10 positions matching TRBD2. Germline lookup yields CDR1 SGHTA and CDR2 FQGNSA. This CDR3 has 15 residues. V shed 0 bases, J shed 14 bases, and the junction held 11 bases outside the gene matches. The CDR3 reads CASSLASGGPGSRYF. CDR3 bases: TGTGCCAGCAGCTTAGCTAGCGGGGGGCCGGGGAGCCGGTATTTT.